A single sample is the source of the 19 T cell receptor beta chains below, sequenced in a study of long-term antiretroviral therapy in people with HIV. Survey-level immunoSEQ v3.0 assays were run. The data were produced by immunoSEQ multiplex PCR, yet TCRdb's version contains in-frame clones alone and is incomplete. The table has around 25,000 clones, approximately 86% seen once. The sequencing used unsorted PBMCs, collected 1.8 years before starting antiretroviral therapy. These receptors were obtained from a man aged 45-60 years with HIV.

J is TRBJ1-1 and V is TRBV6-5; D remains unclear. Germline V gives CDR1 MNHEY, CDR2 SVGAGI. The V and J ends lost 3 bases and 0 bases respectively, with 8 bases between them. CDR3 size: 14 residues. CDR3 DNA: TGTGCCAGCAGTTATAGCGAGATGAACACTGAAGCTTTCTTT. Encoded protein: CASSYSEMNTEAFF.

This chain joins TRBV7-9 and TRBJ1-5; possible D gene TRBD1, 6 bases. The CDR3 spans 14 residues. V was clipped by 5 bases and J by 5 bases, with 13 bases between them. Germline values: CDR1 SEHNR, CDR2 FQNEAQ (reference sequence). As DNA, the CDR3 is TGTGCCAGCAGCACCGGACAGACTCATCAGCCCCAGCATTTT. Its translation is CASSTGQTHQPQHF.

V is TRBV11-2 and J is TRBJ1-3; possible D gene TRBD1, 5 bases. Germline CDR1 and CDR2: SGHAT and FQNNGV. The CDR3 is 16 residues long. The V end lost 1 base, the J end lost 1 base, and 11 bases lay between the germline ends. CDR3 region: CASSLARGGSGNTIYF. CDR3 coding DNA: TGTGCCAGCAGCTTAGCGCGGGGGGGTTCTGGAAACACCATATATTTT.

The chain joins TRBV5-4 to TRBJ2-5; 9 nucleotides line up with TRBD2. The length of the CDR3 is 16 residues. Germline V lookup: CDR1 SGHNT, CDR2 YYREEE (reference sequence). The V segment lost 2 bases and the J segment 5 bases; nucleotides outside the gene matches: 10. CDR3 sequence: CASSFSGRGGAETQYF. The CDR3 coding sequence is TGTGCCAGCAGCTTTAGCGGGAGAGGGGGAGCGGAGACCCAGTACTTC.

J is TRBJ1-3 and V is TRBV7-9; no reliable D call. Germline lookup yields CDR1 SEHNR and CDR2 FQNEAQ (reference sequence). The CDR3 runs 14 residues. The ends were cut back, 5 bases at V and 4 bases at J, with 12 bases in the middle. The CDR3 reads CASSPRFSGNTIYF. In nucleotides, the CDR3 is TGTGCCAGCAGCCCCAGGTTTTCGGGAAACACCATATATTTT. Full variable domain (remainder filled in from reference TRBV7-9 and TRBJ1-3): DTGVSQNPRHKITKRGQNVTFRCDPISEHNRLYWYRQTLGQGPEFLTYFQNEAQLEKSRLLSDRFSAERPKGSFSTLEIQRTEQGDSAMYLCASSPRFSGNTIYFGEGSWLTVV.

CDR3 sequence (DNA): TGTGCCAGCAGCTTAGTGGGACCTGAAGCTTTCTTT. It specifies CASSLVGPEAFF. V gene TRBV7-9 combines with J gene TRBJ1-1, with D perhaps TRBD1 (5 bases). Trimming took 1 base from V and 6 from J, leaving 6 bases between them. The CDR3 totals 12 residues. CDR1 and CDR2 from the germline V gene are SEHNR and FQNEAQ (reference sequence).

The chain combines TRBV18 with TRBJ1-2; D call uncertain. The V gene lost 3 bases and the J gene lost 8 bases, with 13 bases spanning the gap. This CDR3 has 13 residues. Germline CDR1 and CDR2: KGHSH and LQKENI. DNA for the CDR3: TGTGCCAGCTCACCGCGTGACCAATGGGGCTACACCTTC. This encodes CASSPRDQWGYTF.

The rearrangement links TRBV29-1 to TRBJ2-1, with a possible D match to TRBD2 (7 bases). Trimming took off 4 bases at V and 0 bases at J, with 10 bases between the two ends. From germline, CDR1 is SQVTM and CDR2 ANQGSEA. The CDR3 runs to 14 residues. This CDR3 reads CSVVRGASYNEQFF. CDR3 coding DNA: TGCAGCGTTGTCCGGGGGGCCTCCTACAATGAGCAGTTCTTC.

V gene TRBV19 combines with J gene TRBJ2-3, with 8 bases matching TRBD2. The germline gives CDR1 LNHDA, CDR2 SQIVND (reference sequence). V shed 2 bases and J 4 bases; nucleotides not matched to a gene: 8. The CDR3 runs to 16 residues. In nucleotides, the CDR3 is TGTGCCAGTAGTATATCCGCGGGGGGTCTCGCAGATACGCAGTATTTT. It codes for CASSISAGGLADTQYF.

This chain links TRBV2 with TRBJ2-5; 8 nucleotides line up with TRBD2. CDR3 length: 13 amino acids. Germline CDR1 reads SNHLY; CDR2 reads FYNNEI. J lost 1 base, V lost 8 bases, and 3 bases had no gene match. The CDR3 nucleotides are TGTGCCAGCGGGGGGACTAGCCAAGAGACCCAGTACTTC. This sequence encodes CASGGTSQETQYF. The complete variable domain, with remaining parts taken from reference TRBV2 and TRBJ2-5, reads EPEVTQTPSHQVTQMGQEVILRCVPISNHLYFYWYRQILGQKVEFLVSFYNNEISEKSEIFDDQFSVERPDGSNFTLKIRSTKLEDSAMYFCASGGTSQETQYFGPGTRLLVL.

This clone came up once. CDR3: CASRPGTLSYEQYF. In DNA, the CDR3 is TGTGCCAGCAGGCCCGGGACCCTTTCCTACGAGCAGTACTTC. This chain links TRBV27 with TRBJ2-7; D possibly uses TRBD1 or TRBD2 (5 bases each). V lost 6 bases and J lost 1, with 13 bases in between. The CDR3 totals 14 residues. Germline V gene sequence: CDR1 MNHEY, CDR2 SMNVEV (reference sequence).

There are a few counts of this clone. V usage is TRBV18 and J usage is TRBJ2-5, with TRBD1 matching 7 bases. After removal of 3 bases from V and 5 bases from J, the junction contained 6 bases not matched to a gene. Germline V gene sequence: CDR1 KGHSH, CDR2 LQKENI. The CDR3 is 14 amino acids. The CDR3 loop reads CASSPSKGAETQYF. For the CDR3, the DNA is TGTGCCAGCTCACCCTCGAAGGGGGCTGAGACCCAGTACTTC.

In the case of this clone: One junction end does not reproduce the germline sequence, and a read error may be involved. The chain carries TRBV7-7 and TRBJ2-3; 9 bases match TRBD1. From germline, CDR1 is SSHAT and CDR2 FNYEAQ (reference sequence). The CDR3 extends over 15 amino acids. CDR3 DNA: TGTGCTAGCAGCTCGCAACAGGGGGCGATAGATACGCAGTATTTT. Protein product: CASSSQQGAIDTQYF.

The genes are TRBV5-8 and TRBJ1-2; D uncertain. CDR3 length: 14 amino acids. In germline, CDR1 is SGHTS, CDR2 YDEGEE. The V and J ends lost 2 bases and 4 bases respectively, with 12 bases between them. CDR3 coding DNA: TGTGCCAGCAGCTTTCCGAGCTTGGTCTATGGCTACACCTTC. This translates into CASSFPSLVYGYTF.

The genes are TRBV9 and TRBJ2-2, with D possibly TRBD2 on 7 matching bases. Trimming removed 2 bases at V and 8 bases at J, with 22 bases between. The CDR3 runs 17 residues. Germline V gene sequence: CDR1 SGDLS, CDR2 YYNGEE. CDR3 loop: CASSVISRGASPGELFF. CDR3 bases: TGTGCCAGCAGCGTTATATCTCGGGGGGCCTCCCCGGGGGAGCTGTTTTTT.

This clone was detected a few times. The V call is TRBV10-3, the J call TRBJ2-7, with 8 bases identical to TRBD1. The CDR3 has 14 residues. Germline values: CDR1 ENHRY, CDR2 SYGVKD. The V gene end was trimmed by 0 bases and the J gene end by 4 bases; junction bases not matched to a gene: 2. CDR3: CAISESTGGYEQYF. DNA for the CDR3: TGTGCCATCAGTGAGTCAACAGGGGGTTACGAGCAGTACTTC.

The chain couples TRBV5-8 to TRBJ2-2; 10 bases align to TRBD1. From germline, CDR1 is SGHTS and CDR2 YDEGEE. This CDR3 has 14 residues. V shed 7 bases, J shed 6 bases, and the junction held 6 bases outside the gene matches. CDR3 nucleotides: TGTGCCAGCGGGCGACAGGGGGCTGCCGGGGAGCTGTTTTTT. This encodes CASGRQGAAGELFF.

The chain joins TRBV29-1 to TRBJ1-3; D uncertain. The CDR3 is made up of 12 amino acids. V gave up 4 bases and J gave up 0 bases, with 4 bases separating them. CDR1 and CDR2 (germline): SQVTM, ANQGSEA. This CDR3 reads CSVASSGNTIYF. CDR3 bases: TGCAGCGTTGCAAGCTCTGGAAACACCATATATTTT.

V gene TRBV6-8 combines with J gene TRBJ2-1; 12 bases line up with TRBD2. CDR3 length equals 19 residues. Losses at the gene ends were 2 bases for V and 0 bases for J; bases not matched to a gene: 8. Germline lookup yields CDR1 MNHGY and CDR2 SAAAGT. The CDR3 nucleotides read TGTGCCAGCAGTTACGGTCTAGCGGGAGGGCCGAGCTCCTACAATGAGCAGTTCTTC. Translating it yields CASSYGLAGGPSSYNEQFF.